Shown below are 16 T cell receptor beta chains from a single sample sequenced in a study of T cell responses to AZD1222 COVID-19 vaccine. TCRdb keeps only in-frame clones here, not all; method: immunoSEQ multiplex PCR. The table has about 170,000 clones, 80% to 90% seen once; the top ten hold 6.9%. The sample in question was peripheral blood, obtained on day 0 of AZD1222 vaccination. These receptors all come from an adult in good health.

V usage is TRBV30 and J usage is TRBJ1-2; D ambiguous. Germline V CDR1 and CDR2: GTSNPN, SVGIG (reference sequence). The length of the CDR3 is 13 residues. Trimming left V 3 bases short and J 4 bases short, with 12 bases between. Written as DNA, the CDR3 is TGTGCCTGGAGGGCTCCGGGAACCTATGGCTACACCTTC. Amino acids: CAWRAPGTYGYTF.

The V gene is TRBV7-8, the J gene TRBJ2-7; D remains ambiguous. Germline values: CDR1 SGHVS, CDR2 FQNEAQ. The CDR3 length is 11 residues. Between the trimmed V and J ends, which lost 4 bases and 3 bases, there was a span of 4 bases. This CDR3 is CASSSFYEQYF. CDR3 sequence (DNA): TGTGCCAGCAGCTCATTCTACGAGCAGTACTTC.

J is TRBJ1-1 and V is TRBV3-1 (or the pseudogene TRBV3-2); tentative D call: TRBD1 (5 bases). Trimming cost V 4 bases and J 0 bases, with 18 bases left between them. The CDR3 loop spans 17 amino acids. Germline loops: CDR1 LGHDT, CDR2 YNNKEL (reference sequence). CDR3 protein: CASSPKAGHLMNTEAFF. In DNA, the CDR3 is TGTGCCAGCAGCCCTAAAGCGGGGCACCTCATGAACACTGAAGCTTTCTTT.

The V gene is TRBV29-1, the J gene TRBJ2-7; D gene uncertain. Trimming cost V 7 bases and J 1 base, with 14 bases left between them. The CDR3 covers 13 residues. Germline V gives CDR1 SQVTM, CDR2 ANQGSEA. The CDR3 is CSAVPAGSYEQYV. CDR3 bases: TGCAGCGCCGTGCCGGCTGGGTCCTACGAGCAGTACGTC.

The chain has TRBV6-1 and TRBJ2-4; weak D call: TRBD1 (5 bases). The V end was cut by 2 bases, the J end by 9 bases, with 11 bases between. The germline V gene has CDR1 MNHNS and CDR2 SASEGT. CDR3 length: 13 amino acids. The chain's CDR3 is CASSELGDGIQYF. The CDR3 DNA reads TGTGCCAGCAGTGAACTAGGGGATGGCATTCAGTACTTC.

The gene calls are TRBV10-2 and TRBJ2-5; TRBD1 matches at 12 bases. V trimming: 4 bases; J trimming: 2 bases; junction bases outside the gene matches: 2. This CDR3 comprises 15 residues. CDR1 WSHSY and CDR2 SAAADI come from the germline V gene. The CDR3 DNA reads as TGCGCCAGCAGTGGGGACAGGGGGCTACAAGAGACCCAGTACTTC. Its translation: CASSGDRGLQETQYF.

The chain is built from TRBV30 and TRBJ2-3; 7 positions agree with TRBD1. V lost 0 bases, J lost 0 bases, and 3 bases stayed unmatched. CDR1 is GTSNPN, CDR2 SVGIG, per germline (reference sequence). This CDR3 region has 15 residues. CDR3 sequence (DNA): TGTGCCTGGAGTGTCCCGACAGGGAGCACAGATACGCAGTATTTT. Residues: CAWSVPTGSTDTQYF.

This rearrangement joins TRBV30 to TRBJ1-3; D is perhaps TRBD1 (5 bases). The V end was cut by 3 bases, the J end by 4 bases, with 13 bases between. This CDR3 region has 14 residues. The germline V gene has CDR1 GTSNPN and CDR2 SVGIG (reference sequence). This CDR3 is CAWSLKGSGNTIYF. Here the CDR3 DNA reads TGTGCCTGGAGCCTTAAGGGGTCCGGAAACACCATATATTTT.

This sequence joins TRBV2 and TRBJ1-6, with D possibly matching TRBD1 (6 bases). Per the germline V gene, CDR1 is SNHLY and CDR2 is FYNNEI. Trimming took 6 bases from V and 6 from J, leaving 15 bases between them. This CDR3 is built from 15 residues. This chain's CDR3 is CASREIIGGNSPLHF. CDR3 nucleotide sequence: TGTGCCAGCAGGGAGATAATAGGGGGTAATTCACCCCTCCACTTT.

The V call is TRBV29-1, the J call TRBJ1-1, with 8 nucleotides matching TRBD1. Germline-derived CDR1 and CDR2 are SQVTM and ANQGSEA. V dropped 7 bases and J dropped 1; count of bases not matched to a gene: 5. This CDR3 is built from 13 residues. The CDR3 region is CSDRTGTNTEAFF. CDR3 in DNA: TGCAGCGATCGGACAGGGACGAACACTGAAGCTTTCTTT. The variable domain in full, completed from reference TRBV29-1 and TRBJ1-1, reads SAVISQKPSRDICQRGTSLTIQCQVDSQVTMMFWYRQQPGQSLTLIATANQGSEATYESGFVIDKFPISRPNLTFSTLTVSNMSPEDSSIYLCSDRTGTNTEAFFGQGTRLTVV.

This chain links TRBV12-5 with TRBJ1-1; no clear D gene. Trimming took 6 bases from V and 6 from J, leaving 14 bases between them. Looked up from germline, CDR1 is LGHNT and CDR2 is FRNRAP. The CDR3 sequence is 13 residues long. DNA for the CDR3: TGTGCTAGTGGCTCCCTGGCGGGCTCTGAAGCTTTCTTT. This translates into CASGSLAGSEAFF. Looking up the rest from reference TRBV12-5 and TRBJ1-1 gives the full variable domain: DARVTQTPRHKVTEMGQEVTMRCQPILGHNTVFWYRQTMMQGLELLAYFRNRAPLDDSGMPKDRFSAEMPDATLATLKIQPSEPRDSAVYFCASGSLAGSEAFFGQGTRLTVV.

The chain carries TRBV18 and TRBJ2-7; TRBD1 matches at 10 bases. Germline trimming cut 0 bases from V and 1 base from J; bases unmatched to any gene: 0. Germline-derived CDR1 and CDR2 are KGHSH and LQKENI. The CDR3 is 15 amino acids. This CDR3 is CASSPPGQGSYEQYF. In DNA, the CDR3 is TGTGCCAGCTCACCACCGGGACAGGGGTCCTACGAGCAGTACTTC.

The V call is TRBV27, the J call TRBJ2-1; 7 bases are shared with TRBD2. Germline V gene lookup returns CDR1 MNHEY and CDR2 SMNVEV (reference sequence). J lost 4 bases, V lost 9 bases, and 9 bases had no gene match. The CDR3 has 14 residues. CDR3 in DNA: TGTGCCAGTAGGCCGGGGGGTCAATACAATGAGCAGTTCTTC. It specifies CASRPGGQYNEQFF.

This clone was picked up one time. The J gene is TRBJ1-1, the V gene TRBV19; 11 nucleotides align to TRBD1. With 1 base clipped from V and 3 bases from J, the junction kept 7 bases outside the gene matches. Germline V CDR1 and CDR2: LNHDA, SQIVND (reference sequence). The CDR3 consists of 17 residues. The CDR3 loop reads CASSIVWTGGDYTEAFF. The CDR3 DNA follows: TGTGCCAGTAGTATAGTTTGGACAGGGGGCGACTACACTGAAGCTTTCTTT.

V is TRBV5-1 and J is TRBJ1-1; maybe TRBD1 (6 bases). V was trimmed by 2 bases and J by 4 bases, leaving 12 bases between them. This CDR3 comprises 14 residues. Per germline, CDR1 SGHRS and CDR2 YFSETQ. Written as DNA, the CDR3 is TGCGCCAGCAGCTTTAACCAGGGGTTCACTGAAGCTTTCTTT. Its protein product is CASSFNQGFTEAFF.

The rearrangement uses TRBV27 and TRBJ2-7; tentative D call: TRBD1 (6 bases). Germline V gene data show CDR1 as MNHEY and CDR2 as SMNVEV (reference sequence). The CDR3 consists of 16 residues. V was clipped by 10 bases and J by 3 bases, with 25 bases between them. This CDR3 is CATTPSRGLSVYEQYF. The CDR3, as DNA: TGTGCCACGACCCCGAGCAGGGGTTTAAGCGTCTACGAGCAGTACTTC.